Listed here are 17 T cell receptor beta chains from one sample, sequenced in a study of T cell responses to AZD1222 COVID-19 vaccine listed by TCRdb under 2021. Preparation of the library involved the immunoSEQ multiplex PCR assay. TCRdb carries this immuneACCESS record with in-frame sequences only. Its versions omit some clonotypes, under half of them owing to an unresolved V gene in the studies checked, with the rest unexplained. Across this sample there are more than 80,000 clones, with approximately 83% seen only once. The biggest ten clones account for roughly 3.1% of the sample. The sample's time point label, decoded: about 28 days (+/-7) after the second vaccine dose. The sample was peripheral blood, taken 28 days after the second AZD1222 dose. These receptor sequences come from an adult who received the AZD1222 COVID-19 vaccine.

J is TRBJ1-4 and V is TRBV5-4; 7 nucleotides agree with TRBD1. This CDR3 region has 16 residues. Germline assignment: CDR1 SGHNT and CDR2 YYREEE (reference sequence). V gave up 0 bases and J gave up 8 bases; unmatched junction bases: 10. The CDR3 is CASSLGSADRVEKLFF. The CDR3 DNA follows: TGTGCCAGCAGCTTGGGGTCCGCTGACAGGGTAGAAAAACTGTTTTTT.

This chain uses TRBV3-1 (or the pseudogene TRBV3-2) with TRBJ2-7; D could derive from TRBD1 or TRBD2 (6 bases each). This CDR3 spans 14 amino acids. CDR1 is LGHDT and CDR2 is YNNKEL in the germline V gene (reference sequence). V was shortened by 4 bases and J by 1 base, with 11 bases between the two germline ends. The CDR3 coding sequence is TGTGCCAGCAGCCTTGGAGGGGGGTCCTACGAGCAGTACTTC. This encodes CASSLGGGSYEQYF.

The J gene is TRBJ1-1, the V gene TRBV28; D is unresolved. Germline lookup yields CDR1 MDHEN and CDR2 SYDVKM. The CDR3 consists of 12 residues. The V end lost 4 bases, the J end lost 3 bases, and 6 bases lay between the germline ends. CDR3 bases: TGTGCCAGCAGTTCCGGGCACACTGAAGCTTTCTTT. It encodes CASSSGHTEAFF.

V and J are TRBV11-2 and TRBJ2-1; D call uncertain. The CDR3 covers 13 residues. Germline V gene sequence: CDR1 SGHAT, CDR2 FQNNGV. V lost 1 base and J 11 bases, leaving 12 bases between the germline ends. The DNA for the CDR3 is TGTGCCAGCAGCTTAGGACAAAGTAGTAAGCAGTTCTTC. It is translated as CASSLGQSSKQFF.

The chain is built from TRBV6-2 or TRBV6-3 and TRBJ2-1; TRBD1 matches 8 bases. The CDR3 extends over 14 amino acids. V gave up 2 bases and J gave up 13 bases; unmatched junction bases: 10. Germline V lookup: CDR1 MNHEY, CDR2 SVGEGT. The CDR3 reads CASSYLLTRGLQFF. CDR3 DNA sequence: TGTGCCAGCAGTTACCTCCTTACCAGGGGGCTACAGTTCTTC.

V gene TRBV30 combines with J gene TRBJ1-2, with D possibly TRBD1 on 5 matching bases. The CDR3 runs 12 residues. Germline CDR1 is GTSNPN and CDR2 is SVGIG (reference sequence). V lost 5 bases to trimming and J lost 3 bases, with 10 bases between them. CDR3 bases: TGTGCCTGGGTCCTAGGGGACTATGGCTACACCTTC. Residues: CAWVLGDYGYTF. Combining the CDR3 with reference TRBV30 and TRBJ1-2 gives the whole variable domain SQTIHQWPATLVQPVGSPLSLECTVEGTSNPNLYWYRQAAGRGLQLLFYSVGIGQISSEVPQNLSASRPQDRQFILSSKKLLLSDSGFYLCAWVLGDYGYTFGSGTRLTVV.

The genes are TRBV27 and TRBJ2-7; 8 bases fit TRBD2. This CDR3 contains 16 residues. Per the germline V gene, CDR1 is MNHEY and CDR2 is SMNVEV (reference sequence). V was pared by 0 bases and J by 4 bases, with 8 bases of the junction left unmatched. For the CDR3, the DNA is TGTGCCAGCAGTTTATCGGCAACTAGCGGCTTATACGAGCAGTACTTC. As protein: CASSLSATSGLYEQYF.

The genes are TRBV5-4 and TRBJ1-4; tentative D call: TRBD1 (6 bases). The CDR3 length is 15 residues. Germline V gene sequence: CDR1 SGHNT, CDR2 YYREEE (reference sequence). V lost 0 bases, J lost 8 bases, and 14 bases lay in between. CDR3 residues: CASSLVGQGKEKLFF. The CDR3 nucleotides read TGTGCCAGCAGCTTGGTAGGGCAGGGGAAGGAAAAACTGTTTTTT.

The J gene is TRBJ1-4, the V gene TRBV6-5, with a weak D call TRBD1 (5 bases). Germline CDR1 reads MNHEY; CDR2 reads SVGAGI. Between the trimmed V and J ends, which lost 6 bases and 8 bases, there was a span of 19 bases. The length of the CDR3 is 15 residues. CDR3 sequence reads: CASRGTGAAEEKLFF. Written as DNA, the CDR3 is TGTGCCAGCAGGGGCACCGGGGCGGCGGAGGAAAAACTGTTTTTT.

There are a few counts of this clone. The chain employs TRBV14 and TRBJ1-1, with a tentative D call TRBD1 (6 bases). Between the trimmed V and J ends, which lost 2 bases and 7 bases, there was a span of 11 bases. Germline CDR1 SGHDN, CDR2 FVKESK. The CDR3 contains 13 residues. CDR3 coding DNA: TGTGCCAGCAGCCAATCACAGGGTTTTGAAGCTTTCTTT. This encodes CASSQSQGFEAFF.

V usage is TRBV2 and J usage is TRBJ2-1; perhaps TRBD2 as D (7 bases). CDR1 and CDR2 from the germline V gene are SNHLY and FYNNEI. Trimming cost V 3 bases and J 2 bases, with 14 bases left between them. The CDR3 contains 16 residues. As DNA, the CDR3 is TGTGCCAGCAGTGAGCGGGGGCGCGGGGCCTACAATGAGCAGTTCTTC. Its protein product is CASSERGRGAYNEQFF.

The chain has TRBV10-3 and TRBJ1-3; D gene uncertain. Germline CDR1 ENHRY, CDR2 SYGVKD. This CDR3 is 16 amino acids long. Trimming removed 2 bases from V and 0 bases from J, with 11 bases in between. The CDR3 DNA is TGTGCCATCAGTGAGGACGGCTGGTACTCTGGAAACACCATATATTTT. It is translated as CAISEDGWYSGNTIYF.

This sequence joins TRBV18 and TRBJ2-7; a weak D match, TRBD1 (8 bases). V dropped 3 bases and J dropped 5 bases, with 20 bases sitting between them. The germline V gene has CDR1 KGHSH and CDR2 LQKENI. The CDR3 consists of 16 residues. The CDR3: CASSPISGGTSDEQYF. The CDR3 DNA is TGTGCCAGCTCACCCATCTCAGGGGGCACTAGCGACGAGCAGTACTTC.

The table lists this clone with a few counts. The germline gene is not matched at one end of the junction; a read error may be the cause. This rearrangement joins TRBV19 to TRBJ1-5; D is ambiguous. This CDR3 is built from 14 residues. Germline loops: CDR1 LNHDA, CDR2 SQIVND (reference sequence). DNA for the CDR3: TGTGCCAGTAGAAATGTACTGGGGAATCACCCCCAGCATTTT. This translates into CASRNVLGNHPQHF.

J is TRBJ2-1 and V is TRBV7-3, with 11 bases lining up with TRBD2. Unmatched junction bases numbered 7, after V lost 5 bases and J lost 7 bases. CDR1 and CDR2 (germline): SGHTA, FQGTGA. The CDR3 is 15 amino acids. This chain's CDR3 is CASSPKLAGANEQFF. In DNA, the CDR3 is TGTGCCAGCAGCCCGAAACTAGCGGGAGCGAATGAGCAGTTCTTC. Filled out from reference TRBV7-3 and TRBJ2-1, the complete variable domain reads GAGVSQTPSNKVTEKGKYVELRCDPISGHTALYWYRQSLGQGPEFLIYFQGTGAADDSGLPNDRFFAVRPEGSVSTLKIQRTERGDSAVYLCASSPKLAGANEQFFGPGTRLTVL.

This clone was recorded once. The chain has TRBV25-1 and TRBJ2-1; 8 bases are shared with TRBD1. This CDR3 spans 16 amino acids. The germline V gene has CDR1 MGHDK and CDR2 SYGVNS. Trimming cost V 4 bases and J 5 bases; bases outside gene matches: 10. The CDR3 DNA reads as TGTGCCAGCAGTGGCTACATCGGACAGGGAAACAATGAGCAGTTCTTC. Translated, it gives CASSGYIGQGNNEQFF.

The chain couples TRBV27 to TRBJ1-4, with D possibly TRBD1 on 5 matching bases. Germline V gene data show CDR1 as MNHEY and CDR2 as SMNVEV (reference sequence). The CDR3 covers 15 residues. The V end was cut by 5 bases, the J end by 8 bases, with 18 bases between. The CDR3 protein is CASSHRGQRKEKLFF. CDR3 in DNA: TGTGCCAGCAGTCACCGGGGCCAAAGGAAGGAAAAACTGTTTTTT. The variable domain in full, completed from reference TRBV27 and TRBJ1-4, reads EAQVTQNPRYLITVTGKKLTVTCSQNMNHEYMSWYRQDPGLGLRQIYYSMNVEVTDKGDVPEGYKVSRKEKRNFPLILESPSPNQTSLYFCASSHRGQRKEKLFFGSGTQLSVL.